This T cell receptor beta chain derives from a study of cytomegalovirus exposure and HLA in healthy donors. This clone showed up just a few times. Its target is not known. With 3 bases removed from V and 5 bases from J, the gap between germline ends came to 10 bases. This CDR3 spans 13 amino acids. Germline V gene lookup returns CDR1 SGHVS and CDR2 FNYEAQ. Healthy bone marrow donors made up the donors. The study, taken as a whole, reports: Most CMV-associated TCR beta chains appeared HLA-restricted in a later analysis. High specificity and sensitivity for cytomegalovirus status were reported for the classifier.

Researchers ran the PCR with 60 Vbeta and 13 Jbeta primers. TCRdb keeps only in-frame clones here, not all; method: immunoSEQ multiplex PCR. The data show about 89,000 clones, around 10% seen once. This chain connects TRBV7-6 to TRBJ2-5, with a weak D call TRBD2 (6 bases). The specimen was PBMCs. The clonotype originates from a man aged 50-59 years in good health and CMV-seropositive. The CDR3 loop reads CASSLLASETQYF. The CDR3 region has the DNA TGTGCCAGCAGCTTGCTAGCGAGTGAGACCCAGTACTTC. Full variable domain (missing parts from reference TRBV7-6 and TRBJ2-5): GAGVSQSPRYKVTKRGQDVALRCDPISGHVSLYWYRQALGQGPEFLTYFNYEAQQDKSGLPNDRFSAERPEGSISTLTIQRTEQRDSAMYRCASSLLASETQYFGPGTRLLVL.